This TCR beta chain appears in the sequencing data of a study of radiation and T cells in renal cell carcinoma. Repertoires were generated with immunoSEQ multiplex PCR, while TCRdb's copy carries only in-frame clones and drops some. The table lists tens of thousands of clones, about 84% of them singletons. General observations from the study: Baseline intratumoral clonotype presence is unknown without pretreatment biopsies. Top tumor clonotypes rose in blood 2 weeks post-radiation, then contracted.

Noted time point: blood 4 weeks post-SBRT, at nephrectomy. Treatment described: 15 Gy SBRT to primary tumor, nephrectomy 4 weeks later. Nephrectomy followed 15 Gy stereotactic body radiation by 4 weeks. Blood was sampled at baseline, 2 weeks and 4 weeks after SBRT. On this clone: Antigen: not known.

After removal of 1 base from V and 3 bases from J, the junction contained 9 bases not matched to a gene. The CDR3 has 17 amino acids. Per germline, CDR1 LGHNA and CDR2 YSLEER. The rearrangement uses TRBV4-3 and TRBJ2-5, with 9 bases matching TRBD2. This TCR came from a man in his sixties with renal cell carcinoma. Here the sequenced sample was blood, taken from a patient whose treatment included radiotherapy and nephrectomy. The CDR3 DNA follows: TGCGCCAGCAGCCAAGCCCCCCCGACTAGCGGCGAAGAGACCCAGTACTTC. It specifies CASSQAPPTSGEETQYF.